The next 31 T cell receptor beta chains were all read from a single sample in a study of cytomegalovirus exposure and HLA in healthy donors. PCR employed 60 Vbeta and 13 Jbeta primers. Repertoires were generated with immunoSEQ multiplex PCR, while TCRdb's copy carries only in-frame clones and drops some. The table lists more than 140,000 clones, more than 75% of them singletons. Sequences were obtained from PBMCs. These receptors all stem from a man younger than 35 in good health and CMV-seropositive.

The chain couples TRBV28 to TRBJ1-3; 8 nucleotides align to TRBD1. Germline-derived CDR1 and CDR2 are MDHEN and SYDVKM. V gave up 5 bases and J gave up 4 bases; unmatched junction bases: 4. The CDR3 consists of 14 residues. The CDR3 nucleotides are TGTGCCAGCAGTGTGACAGGGGCCGGAAACACCATATATTTT. Its protein is CASSVTGAGNTIYF.

V gene TRBV27 combines with J gene TRBJ1-4; TRBD1 might be the D (5 bases). Trimming left V 6 bases short and J 11 bases short, with 19 bases between. The CDR3 is 14 residues long. The germline V gene encodes CDR1 MNHEY and CDR2 SMNVEV (reference sequence). This CDR3 is CASRKTEGREKLFF. CDR3 coding DNA: TGTGCCAGCAGGAAAACGGAGGGACGTGAGAAACTGTTTTTT.

The chain joins TRBV28 to TRBJ1-1; D gene uncertain. V was trimmed by 1 base and J by 1 base, leaving 4 bases between them. This CDR3 has 13 amino acids. Germline V gives CDR1 MDHEN, CDR2 SYDVKM. CDR3 amino acids: CASSLYGNTEAFF. The CDR3 DNA reads TGTGCCAGCAGTTTATACGGGAACACTGAAGCTTTCTTT.

This clone turned up a few times. V gene TRBV27 combines with J gene TRBJ2-1, with a possible D match to TRBD1 (5 bases). Trimming cost V 6 bases and J 7 bases, with 16 bases left between them. The CDR3 has 14 residues. Per the germline V gene, CDR1 is MNHEY and CDR2 is SMNVEV (reference sequence). CDR3 protein: CASSAWGPENEQFF. The CDR3 DNA reads TGTGCCAGCAGCGCCTGGGGCCCCGAAAATGAGCAGTTCTTC.

This chain joins TRBV5-1 and TRBJ1-1; possible D gene TRBD1, 6 bases. This CDR3 region has 15 residues. Germline CDR1 and CDR2: SGHRS and YFSETQ. The ends were cut back, 4 bases at V and 1 base at J, with 14 bases in the middle. This CDR3 is CASSPSTGTNTEAFF. DNA for the CDR3: TGCGCCAGCAGCCCGTCGACAGGAACGAACACTGAAGCTTTCTTT.

The chain recombines TRBV19 with TRBJ2-3; TRBD2 agrees at 14 bases. The V gene end was trimmed by 5 bases and the J gene end by 2 bases; junction bases not matched to a gene: 9. The germline V gene encodes CDR1 LNHDA and CDR2 SQIVND (reference sequence). This CDR3 has 18 amino acids. The CDR3 nucleotides are TGTGCCAGTAGTTCGGGACTAGCGGGAGCAGGTCTCACAGATACGCAGTATTTT. Its protein product is CASSSGLAGAGLTDTQYF.

The chain employs TRBV10-1 and TRBJ1-2; D remains ambiguous. V was cut by 2 bases and J by 7 bases, with 11 bases left in between. The CDR3 extends over 13 amino acids. In germline, CDR1 is WNHNN, CDR2 SYGVQD (reference sequence). The CDR3 DNA reads TGCGCCAGCAGTGAGACTTTGACTGGTGGCTACACCTTC. Residues: CASSETLTGGYTF.

The rearrangement joins TRBV10-2 to TRBJ2-5; D is perhaps TRBD1 (5 bases). This CDR3 contains 14 residues. The germline V gene encodes CDR1 WSHSY and CDR2 SAAADI. V lost 5 bases and J 5 bases, leaving 15 bases between the germline ends. CDR3 in DNA: TGCGCCAGCAGTCTCCAAGGGGCGCAGGAGACCCAGTACTTC. Translated, it gives CASSLQGAQETQYF.

This clone was found once. V usage is TRBV4-1 and J usage is TRBJ2-5; D is possibly TRBD1 (6 bases). Germline-derived CDR1 and CDR2 are MGHRA and YSYEKL. The ends were cut back, 1 base at V and 5 bases at J, with 14 bases in the middle. The CDR3 is 15 amino acids. The CDR3 sequence is CASSQATGSEETQYF. Written as DNA, the CDR3 is TGCGCCAGCAGCCAAGCTACAGGGAGTGAGGAGACCCAGTACTTC.

The rearrangement uses TRBV4-1 and TRBJ1-1; 10 nucleotides match TRBD1. V lost 7 bases, J lost 7 bases, and 6 bases stayed unmatched. Looked up from germline, CDR1 is MGHRA and CDR2 is YSYEKL. This CDR3 is built from 13 residues. Written as DNA, the CDR3 is TGCGCCAGCACTTTGACAGGGGGCGATGAAGCTTTCTTT. It yields the protein CASTLTGGDEAFF.

The chain links TRBV28 to TRBJ2-4, with TRBD2 matching over 8 bases. Trimming at V came to 3 bases and at J to 5 bases, leaving 12 bases not matched to a gene. The V gene's germline CDR1 is MDHEN and CDR2 SYDVKM. The CDR3 length is 17 residues. Here the CDR3 DNA reads TGTGCCAGCAGTTTTAATAGCGGGACCCTCAGCGAAAACATTCAGTACTTC. As protein: CASSFNSGTLSENIQYF.

In regard to this clone: It is likely a read error, because the conserved phenylalanine at the end of the CDR3 is missing. V usage is TRBV28 and J usage is TRBJ2-2, with 8 nucleotides matching TRBD1. CDR1 MDHEN and CDR2 SYDVKM come from the germline V gene. Trimming took 5 bases from V and 3 from J; bases not matched to a gene: 8. The CDR3 totals 16 residues. CDR3 nucleotide sequence: TGTGCCAGCAGTCCCCCCGGGACAGGATACACCGGGGAGCTGTTTTCT. This sequence encodes CASSPPGTGYTGELFS.

This chain connects TRBV4-1 to TRBJ2-3, with 9 bases matching TRBD2. CDR1 is MGHRA, CDR2 YSYEKL, per germline. J was trimmed by 9 bases and V by 1 base; bases with no gene match: 8. The CDR3 covers 15 residues. In nucleotides, the CDR3 is TGCGCCAGCAGCCAAGGACTAGCGGATCGTGGCACGCAGTATTTT. It specifies CASSQGLADRGTQYF.

The chain is built from TRBV6-4 and TRBJ2-3; 11 nucleotides match TRBD2. This CDR3 comprises 15 residues. Germline trimming cut 2 bases from V and 4 bases from J; bases unmatched to any gene: 2. CDR1 MRHNA and CDR2 SNTAGT come from the germline V gene. The CDR3 sequence: CASSDTTSGADTQYF. In DNA, the CDR3 is TGTGCCAGCAGTGACACGACTAGCGGGGCAGATACGCAGTATTTT.

The chain carries TRBV28 and TRBJ2-3, with D possibly matching TRBD1 (5 bases). The CDR3 covers 14 residues. Trimming stripped 3 bases from V and 6 bases from J, with 13 bases between. Looked up from germline, CDR1 is MDHEN and CDR2 is SYDVKM. CDR3 loop: CASSLDKPGDTQYF. CDR3 in DNA: TGTGCCAGCAGTTTGGACAAGCCCGGGGATACGCAGTATTTT. Supplemented by reference TRBV28 and TRBJ2-3, the full variable domain reads DVKVTQSSRYLVKRTGEKVFLECVQDMDHENMFWYRQDPGLGLRLIYFSYDVKMKEKGDIPEGYSVSREKKERFSLILESASTNQTSMYLCASSLDKPGDTQYFGPGTRLTVL.

The chain couples TRBV5-1 to TRBJ2-1; D call uncertain. V gave up 0 bases and J gave up 7 bases, with 8 bases separating them. The CDR3 extends over 13 amino acids. Germline V gene sequence: CDR1 SGHRS, CDR2 YFSETQ. The CDR3 region is CASSLVAENEQFF. For the CDR3, the DNA is TGCGCCAGCAGCTTGGTGGCAGAAAATGAGCAGTTCTTC.

CDR3 sequence (DNA): TGTGCCAGCATACCCGCGGGGGCAGGTCTCGACGAGCAGTACTTC. This translates into CASIPAGAGLDEQYF. The chain couples TRBV5-5 to TRBJ2-7, with D possibly being TRBD2 (7 bases). Germline V CDR1 and CDR2: SGHKS, YYEKEE (reference sequence). V lost 6 bases to trimming and J lost 5 bases, with 21 bases between them. The CDR3 has 15 residues. Drawing the rest from reference TRBV5-5 and TRBJ2-7, the complete variable domain is DAGVTQSPTHLIKTRGQQVTLRCSPISGHKSVSWYQQVLGQGPQFIFQYYEKEERGRGNFPDRFSARQFPNYSSELNVNALLLGDSALYLCASIPAGAGLDEQYFGPGTRLTVT.

V is TRBV7-9 and J is TRBJ1-2; possible D gene TRBD1, 5 bases. Per germline, CDR1 SEHNR and CDR2 FQNEAQ (reference sequence). V lost 5 bases, J lost 4 bases, and 14 bases lay in between. The CDR3 consists of 14 residues. The CDR3 reads CASSASGAPYGYTF. CDR3 nucleotide sequence: TGTGCCAGCAGCGCTTCTGGGGCGCCCTATGGCTACACCTTC.

This chain uses TRBV30 with TRBJ2-7, with a tentative D call TRBD1 (5 bases). This CDR3 comprises 14 residues. CDR1 is GTSNPN and CDR2 is SVGIG in the germline V gene (reference sequence). The germline V and J ends were trimmed by 0 bases and 1 base, with 10 bases remaining between them. In nucleotides, the CDR3 is TGTGCCTGGAGTGTTGGTAGGGGATCCTACGAGCAGTACTTC. Translated: CAWSVGRGSYEQYF.

The chain joins TRBV4-1 to TRBJ2-1; 7 bases fit TRBD1. The CDR3 is 14 residues long. Germline V gene data show CDR1 as MGHRA and CDR2 as YSYEKL. V trimming: 4 bases; J trimming: 12 bases; junction bases outside the gene matches: 12. The CDR3 region is CASSPLATPGGQFF. In nucleotides, the CDR3 is TGCGCCAGCAGCCCCTTAGCTACGCCAGGGGGGCAGTTCTTC.

The chain uses TRBV11-2 and TRBJ1-2; 8 bases map to TRBD1. CDR3 size: 13 residues. V lost 5 bases, J lost 5 bases, and 4 bases stayed unmatched. Germline CDR1 reads SGHAT; CDR2 reads FQNNGV. CDR3 nucleotides: TGTGCCAGCAGCGATACAGGGGGGTATGGCTACACCTTC. Protein product: CASSDTGGYGYTF.

This chain joins TRBV5-1 and TRBJ2-1, with TRBD2 matching over 8 bases. The trim removed 6 bases at V and 3 bases at J, leaving 8 bases unmatched. CDR1 and CDR2 (germline): SGHRS, YFSETQ. CDR3 length: 15 residues. CDR3 DNA sequence: TGCGCCAGCACGAGTTCGGCGGGGGGCTACAATGAGCAGTTCTTC. Amino acid sequence: CASTSSAGGYNEQFF.

J is TRBJ2-2 and V is TRBV10-1; TRBD1 aligns across 9 bases. The CDR3 contains 15 residues. Germline V lookup: CDR1 WNHNN, CDR2 SYGVQD (reference sequence). The V and J ends lost 6 bases and 4 bases, in that order; junction bases with no gene match: 6. CDR3 loop: CASSGGQGSTGELFF. DNA of the CDR3: TGCGCCAGCAGCGGCGGACAGGGGAGCACCGGGGAGCTGTTTTTT.

The chain joins TRBV15 to TRBJ2-7; 7 positions match TRBD1. The CDR3 extends over 16 amino acids. Germline CDR1 LNHNV, CDR2 YYDKDF (reference sequence). V dropped 3 bases and J dropped 3; count of bases not matched to a gene: 11. DNA of the CDR3: TGTGCCACCAGCAGGGAGAGACAGGGCCCCTACTACGAGCAGTACTTC. Its protein product is CATSRERQGPYYEQYF.

This chain links TRBV5-1 with TRBJ2-5, with 10 bases aligning to TRBD2. The CDR3 runs to 14 residues. V was pared by 4 bases and J by 13 bases, with 13 bases of the junction left unmatched. The germline V gene encodes CDR1 SGHRS and CDR2 YFSETQ. The CDR3 sequence: CASSDLAGAPRAYF. DNA of the CDR3: TGCGCCAGCAGCGACCTAGCGGGAGCCCCTAGAGCGTACTTC.

The rearrangement uses TRBV10-3 and TRBJ1-1, with D possibly TRBD1 on 6 matching bases. The CDR3 runs to 15 residues. Trimming took off 0 bases at V and 5 bases at J, with 13 bases between the two ends. The germline V gene encodes CDR1 ENHRY and CDR2 SYGVKD. In DNA form, the CDR3 reads TGTGCCATCAGTGAGTCGAAGGCAGGGGTGACTGAAGCTTTCTTT. It codes for CAISESKAGVTEAFF.

The rearrangement uses TRBV27 and TRBJ2-1, with TRBD2 matching 9 bases. This CDR3 is 15 amino acids long. CDR1 and CDR2 (germline): MNHEY, SMNVEV (reference sequence). Germline trimming cut 6 bases from V and 2 bases from J; bases unmatched to any gene: 5. The chain's CDR3 is CASSRLAETYNEQFF. The CDR3 DNA sequence: TGTGCCAGCAGCCGACTAGCGGAGACCTACAATGAGCAGTTCTTC.

This chain connects TRBV28 to TRBJ2-3, with 9 bases identical to TRBD1. Germline CDR1 reads MDHEN; CDR2 reads SYDVKM. Trimming cost V 6 bases and J 6 bases; bases outside gene matches: 13. The CDR3 has 16 residues. The CDR3 is CASSQRTGGISDTQYF. The CDR3 DNA is TGTGCCAGCAGCCAAAGAACAGGGGGCATTTCGGATACGCAGTATTTT.

The chain employs TRBV11-2 and TRBJ1-5, with 8 bases lining up with TRBD1. V was pared by 5 bases and J by 2 bases, with 8 bases of the junction left unmatched. This CDR3 comprises 16 residues. Germline assignment: CDR1 SGHAT and CDR2 FQNNGV. The CDR3 region is CASSHGQGRGNQPQHF. In DNA, the CDR3 is TGTGCCAGCAGCCACGGACAGGGTAGGGGCAATCAGCCCCAGCATTTT.

V usage is TRBV5-1 and J usage is TRBJ2-7; 7 positions agree with TRBD1. After removal of 0 bases from V and 3 bases from J, the junction contained 9 bases not matched to a gene. CDR3 size: 16 residues. The V gene's germline CDR1 is SGHRS and CDR2 YFSETQ. CDR3 in DNA: TGCGCCAGCAGCTTGGAAGTTCAGGGGGTTATCTACGAGCAGTACTTC. Amino acids: CASSLEVQGVIYEQYF. Complete variable domain (other parts from reference TRBV5-1 and TRBJ2-7): KAGVTQTPRYLIKTRGQQVTLSCSPISGHRSVSWYQQTPGQGLQFLFEYFSETQRNKGNFPGRFSGRQFSNSRSEMNVSTLELGDSALYLCASSLEVQGVIYEQYFGPGTRLTVT.

The CDR3 loop reads CASSVGAGPTGELFF. DNA for the CDR3: TGTGCCAGCAGTGTGGGAGCGGGCCCCACCGGGGAGCTGTTTTTT. This chain uses TRBV6-4 with TRBJ2-2, with a weak D call TRBD2 (6 bases). The V gene's germline CDR1 is MRHNA and CDR2 SNTAGT. The germline V and J ends were trimmed by 4 bases and 4 bases, with 13 bases remaining between them. The length of the CDR3 is 15 residues.